The 17 T cell receptor beta chains below all came from one sample that was sequenced in a study of blood T cell repertoires in COVID-19. Measured with immunoSEQ multiplex PCR; TCRdb has only the in-frame clones, and not every one. The sample lists about 100,000 clones, about 80% seen once, with around 10% in the top ten. The sequenced sample was peripheral blood. These TCRs come from a woman aged 70-85 years with acute or convalescent COVID-19.

This clone showed up just once. V gene TRBV6-5 combines with J gene TRBJ1-1, with D unresolved. Trimming left V 0 bases short and J 11 bases short, with 16 bases between. The CDR3 consists of 14 residues. The germline V gene has CDR1 MNHEY and CDR2 SVGAGI. The CDR3 sequence is CASSYSRQGLGAFF. CDR3 in DNA: TGTGCCAGCAGTTACTCCCGACAAGGACTTGGGGCTTTCTTT.

The J gene is TRBJ1-1, the V gene TRBV10-2; the match to TRBD1 covers 8 bases. This CDR3 is built from 17 residues. Trimming cost V 6 bases and J 4 bases; bases outside gene matches: 16. Germline CDR1 and CDR2: WSHSY and SAAADI. CDR3 protein: CASRRGQGAGAGTEAFF. The CDR3 nucleotides are TGCGCCAGCAGGAGGGGGCAGGGGGCGGGTGCGGGCACTGAAGCTTTCTTT.

V and J are TRBV9 and TRBJ1-1; D remains ambiguous. V was cut by 4 bases and J by 4 bases, with 11 bases left in between. Germline V gives CDR1 SGDLS, CDR2 YYNGEE. CDR3 length equals 13 residues. CDR3 DNA sequence: TGTGCCAGCAGCCCTTTAATAGCCACTGAAGCTTTCTTT. Translation gives CASSPLIATEAFF.

In this sample, this clone turned up a few times. This chain connects TRBV14 to TRBJ1-2; 8 bases are a match to TRBD1. The CDR3 sequence is 16 residues long. The V segment lost 4 bases and the J segment 8 bases; nucleotides outside the gene matches: 15. CDR1 is SGHDN, CDR2 FVKESK, per germline. The CDR3 reads CASSPLFQDRARGYTF. The CDR3 nucleotides read TGTGCCAGCAGCCCCTTGTTCCAGGACAGGGCTCGGGGCTACACCTTC.

This clone was seen just once. The V call is TRBV12-3 or TRBV12-4, the J call TRBJ1-1; D is perhaps TRBD1 (5 bases). V lost 7 bases and J lost 4, with 13 bases in between. The CDR3 is 13 residues long. CDR3 region: CASKNPGGTEAFF. CDR3 sequence (DNA): TGTGCCAGCAAAAACCCCGGGGGCACTGAAGCTTTCTTT.

Points on this clone: A junction boundary mismatches the germline segment, possibly from a read error. The rearrangement uses TRBV12-3 or TRBV12-4 and TRBJ1-2, with unresolved D. This CDR3 has 13 amino acids. DNA of the CDR3: TGTGCCAGCAGTTTGGGGAGGGAGTATGTCTACACCTTC. It yields the protein CASSLGREYVYTF.

The chain links TRBV21-1 to TRBJ2-7; the tabulated D call, TRBD2, remains unverified against the DNA. TRBV21-1 is noted as a pseudogene. The CDR3 consists of 14 residues. The CDR3 DNA reads TGTGCCAGCAACCTAACTACTAGCTCCTACGAGCAGTACGTC. This encodes CASNLTTSSYEQYV.

V usage is TRBV18 and J usage is TRBJ1-2, with D perhaps matching TRBD1 (5 bases). Trimming removed 5 bases at V and 4 bases at J, with 8 bases between. The length of the CDR3 is 12 residues. The germline gives CDR1 KGHSH, CDR2 LQKENI. CDR3 nucleotide sequence: TGTGCCAGCTCAGGCAGGGCCTATGGCTACACCTTC. Its protein is CASSGRAYGYTF.

V is TRBV7-9 and J is TRBJ1-5; D is perhaps TRBD1 (5 bases). This CDR3 has 17 amino acids. From germline, CDR1 is SEHNR and CDR2 FQNEAQ (reference sequence). Trimming removed 5 bases from V and 0 bases from J, with 17 bases in between. CDR3 sequence: CASSPGESVYSNQPQHF. CDR3 in DNA: TGTGCCAGCAGCCCGGGGGAGTCCGTATATAGCAATCAGCCCCAGCATTTT. The full variable domain, rest sourced from reference TRBV7-9 and TRBJ1-5, is DTGVSQNPRHKITKRGQNVTFRCDPISEHNRLYWYRQTLGQGPEFLTYFQNEAQLEKSRLLSDRFSAERPKGSFSTLEIQRTEQGDSAMYLCASSPGESVYSNQPQHFGDGTRLSIL.

The V and J genes are TRBV3-1 (or the pseudogene TRBV3-2) and TRBJ2-5; 8 bases line up with TRBD1. Germline lookup yields CDR1 LGHDT and CDR2 YNNKEL (reference sequence). This CDR3 is built from 12 residues. V trimming: 9 bases; J trimming: 3 bases; junction bases outside the gene matches: 3. CDR3 nucleotides: TGTGCCAGTAGACAGGGGAAAGAGACCCAGTACTTC. This codes for CASRQGKETQYF.

With regard to this clone: This sample also contains other DNA sequences that code for the same CDR3. This chain uses TRBV6-5 with TRBJ1-5; D possibly corresponds to TRBD1 (5 bases). V was trimmed by 4 bases and J by 7 bases, leaving 11 bases between them. This CDR3 is 13 amino acids long. Germline V gene lookup returns CDR1 MNHEY and CDR2 SVGAGI. CDR3 loop: CASSLGEGQPQHF. The CDR3 coding sequence is TGTGCCAGCAGTTTAGGGGAGGGCCAGCCCCAGCATTTT.

The chain employs TRBV5-4 and TRBJ2-7, with D possibly TRBD1 on 5 matching bases. Germline CDR1 SGHNT, CDR2 YYREEE (reference sequence). This CDR3 is built from 14 residues. Trimming left V 0 bases short and J 0 bases short, with 7 bases between. CDR3 sequence reads: CASSLDQGSYEQYF. The CDR3 DNA reads TGTGCCAGCAGCTTGGATCAGGGCTCCTACGAGCAGTACTTC.

The chain joins TRBV3-1 (or the pseudogene TRBV3-2) to TRBJ1-1; unclear D gene. The CDR3 spans 14 residues. V was clipped by 0 bases and J by 7 bases, with 12 bases between them. CDR1 LGHDT and CDR2 YNNKEL come from the germline V gene (reference sequence). CDR3 coding DNA: TGTGCCAGCAGCCAAGATGATCGGGGAGGTGAAGCTTTCTTT. Translating it yields CASSQDDRGGEAFF.

This chain uses TRBV15 with TRBJ1-5; possible D gene TRBD1, 6 bases. The CDR3 consists of 15 residues. CDR1 LNHNV and CDR2 YYDKDF come from the germline V gene (reference sequence). Between the trimmed V and J ends, which lost 5 bases and 1 base, there was a span of 12 bases. CDR3 bases: TGTGCCACCAGCGGGCGTGGGACAAGCAATCAGCCCCAGCATTTT. Amino acid sequence: CATSGRGTSNQPQHF.

The rearrangement links TRBV11-2 to TRBJ1-3; 7 bases align to TRBD1. CDR1 and CDR2 (germline): SGHAT, FQNNGV. The CDR3 runs to 17 residues. The V gene end was trimmed by 6 bases and the J gene end by 0 bases; junction bases not matched to a gene: 11. The CDR3 loop is CASSLTGKGYSGNTIYF. The CDR3 DNA follows: TGTGCCAGCAGTTTGACAGGGAAGGGGTACTCTGGAAACACCATATATTTT.

The CDR3 sequence: CASSVSFGTGQSTGELFF. Here the CDR3 DNA reads TGTGCCAGCAGCGTCTCATTCGGGACAGGGCAATCGACCGGGGAGCTGTTTTTT. V and J are TRBV9 and TRBJ2-2; 9 bases fit TRBD1. CDR1 SGDLS and CDR2 YYNGEE come from the germline V gene. The trim removed 2 bases at V and 5 bases at J, leaving 13 bases unmatched. This CDR3 comprises 18 residues.

The chain is built from TRBV20-1 and TRBJ1-2; no reliable D call. The CDR3 totals 10 residues. Deletions cut 3 bases from V and 6 bases from J, with 5 bases between. Per the germline V gene, CDR1 is DFQATT and CDR2 is SNEGSKA (reference sequence). The CDR3 reads CSASSDGYTF. The CDR3 region has the DNA TGCAGTGCTAGTTCGGATGGCTACACCTTC.